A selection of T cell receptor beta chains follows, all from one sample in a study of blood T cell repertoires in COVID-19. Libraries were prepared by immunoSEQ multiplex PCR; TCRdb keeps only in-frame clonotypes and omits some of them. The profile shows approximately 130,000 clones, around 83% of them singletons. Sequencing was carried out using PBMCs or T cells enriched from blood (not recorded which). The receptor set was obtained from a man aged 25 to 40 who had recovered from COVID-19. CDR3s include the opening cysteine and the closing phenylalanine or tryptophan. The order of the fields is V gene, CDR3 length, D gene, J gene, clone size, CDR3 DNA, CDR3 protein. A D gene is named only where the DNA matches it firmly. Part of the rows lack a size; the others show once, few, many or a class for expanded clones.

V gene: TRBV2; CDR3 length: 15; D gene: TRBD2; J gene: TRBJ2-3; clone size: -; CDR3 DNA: TGTGCCAGCAGTGTACCGCGGGGGGGCACAGATACGCAGTATTTT; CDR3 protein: CASSVPRGGTDTQYF
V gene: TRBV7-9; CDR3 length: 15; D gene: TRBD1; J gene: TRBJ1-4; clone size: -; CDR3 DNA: TGTGCCAGCAGCTTGGGACAGGGAGGAAAAGAAAAACTGTTTTTT; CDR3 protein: CASSLGQGGKEKLFF
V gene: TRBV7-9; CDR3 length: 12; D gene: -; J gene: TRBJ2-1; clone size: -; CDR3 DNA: TGTGCCAGCAGCCGCGGTGACAATGAGCAGTTCTTC; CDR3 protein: CASSRGDNEQFF
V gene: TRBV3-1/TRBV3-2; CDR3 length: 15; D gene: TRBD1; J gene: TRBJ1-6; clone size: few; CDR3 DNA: TGTGCCAGCAGCCAGGGGGACAGACTCAATTCACCCCTCCACTTT; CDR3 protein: CASSQGDRLNSPLHF
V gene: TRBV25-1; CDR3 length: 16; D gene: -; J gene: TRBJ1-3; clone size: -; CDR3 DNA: TGTGCCAGCAGTGAATGGGGCAGAGGCTCTGGAAACACCATATATTTT; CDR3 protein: CASSEWGRGSGNTIYF
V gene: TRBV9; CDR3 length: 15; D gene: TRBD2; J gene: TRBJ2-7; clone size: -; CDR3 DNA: TGTGCCAGCAGCGCCGGGAGGGGTCCCTTCTACGAGCAGTACTTC; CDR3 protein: CASSAGRGPFYEQYF
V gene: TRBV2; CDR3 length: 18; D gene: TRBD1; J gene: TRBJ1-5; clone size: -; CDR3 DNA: TGTGCCAGCAGTGATAATTTAAGGGGGCGAAGCAGCAATCAGCCCCAGCATTTT; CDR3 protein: CASSDNLRGRSSNQPQHF
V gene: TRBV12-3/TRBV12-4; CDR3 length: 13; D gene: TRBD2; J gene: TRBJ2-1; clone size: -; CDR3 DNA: TGTGCCAGCTTAGCGGGGGGGCCTTGGGAGCAGTTCTTC; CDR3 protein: CASLAGGPWEQFF
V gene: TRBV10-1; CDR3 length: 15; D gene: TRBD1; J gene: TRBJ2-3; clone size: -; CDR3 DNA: TGCGCCAGCAGTGAGTCGTCAGGGGGAATGGATACGCAGTATTTT; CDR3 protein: CASSESSGGMDTQYF
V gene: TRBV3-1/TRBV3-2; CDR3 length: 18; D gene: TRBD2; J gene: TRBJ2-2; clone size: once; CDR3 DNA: TGTGCCAGCAGCCAAGATATTACTAGCGGGAAGAACACCGGGGAGCTGTTTTTT; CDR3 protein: CASSQDITSGKNTGELFF
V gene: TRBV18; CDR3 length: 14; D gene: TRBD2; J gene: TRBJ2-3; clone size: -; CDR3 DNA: TGTGCCAGCTCACGGGGAGGGTCCGCAGATACGCAGTATTTT; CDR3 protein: CASSRGGSADTQYF
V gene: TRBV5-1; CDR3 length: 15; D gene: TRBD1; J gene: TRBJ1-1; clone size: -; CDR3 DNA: TGCGCCAGCGCCGCGTCCGGGACAGGGGACCTTGAAGCTTTCTTT; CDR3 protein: CASAASGTGDLEAFF
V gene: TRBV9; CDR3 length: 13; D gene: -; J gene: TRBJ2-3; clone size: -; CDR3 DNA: TGTGCCAGCAGCGATCTAGGTTCAGATACGCAGTATTTT; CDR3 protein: CASSDLGSDTQYF
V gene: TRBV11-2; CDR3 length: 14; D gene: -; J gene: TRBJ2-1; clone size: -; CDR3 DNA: TGTGCCAGCAGCTTAGATCTGGCGGGGATTGAGCAGTTCTTC; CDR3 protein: CASSLDLAGIEQFF
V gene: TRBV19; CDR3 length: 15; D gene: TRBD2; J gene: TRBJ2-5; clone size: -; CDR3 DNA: TGTGCCAGTAGTATTCGGCGGGAGGCCCAAGAGACCCAGTACTTC; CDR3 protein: CASSIRREAQETQYF
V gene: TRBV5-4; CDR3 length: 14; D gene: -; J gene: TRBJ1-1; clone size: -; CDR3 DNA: TGTGCCAGCAGCCCCCGGGACTTGGGGGCTGAAGCTTTCTTT; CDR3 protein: CASSPRDLGAEAFF
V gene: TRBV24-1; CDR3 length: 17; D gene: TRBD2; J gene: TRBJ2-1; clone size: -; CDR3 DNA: TGTGCCACCAGTGCTGCGGGGGGGACTAGCGGGAGTAATGAGCAGTTCTTC; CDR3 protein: CATSAAGGTSGSNEQFF
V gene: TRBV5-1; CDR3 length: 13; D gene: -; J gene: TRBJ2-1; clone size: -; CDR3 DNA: TGCGCCAGCAGCAGCGGACAGTACAATGAGCAGTTCTTC; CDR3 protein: CASSSGQYNEQFF
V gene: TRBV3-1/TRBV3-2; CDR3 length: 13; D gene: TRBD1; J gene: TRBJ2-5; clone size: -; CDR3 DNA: TGTGCCAGCAGCAACTACAGGGGGGAGACCCAGTACTTC; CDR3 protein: CASSNYRGETQYF
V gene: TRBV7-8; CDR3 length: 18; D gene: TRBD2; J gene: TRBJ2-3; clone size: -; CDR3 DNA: TGTGCCAGCAGCCCCCTAGGGACTAGCGGGGGAGGCACAGATACGCAGTATTTT; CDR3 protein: CASSPLGTSGGGTDTQYF
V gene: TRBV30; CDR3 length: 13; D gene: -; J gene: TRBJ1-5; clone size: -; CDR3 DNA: TGTGCCTGGAGTGTACAGGGAAATCAGCCCCAGCATTTT; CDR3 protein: CAWSVQGNQPQHF
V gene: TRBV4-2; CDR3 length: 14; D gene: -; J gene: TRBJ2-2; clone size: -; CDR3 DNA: TGTGCCAGCAGCCAACAGGACTTCACCGGGGAGCTGTTTTTT; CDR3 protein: CASSQQDFTGELFF
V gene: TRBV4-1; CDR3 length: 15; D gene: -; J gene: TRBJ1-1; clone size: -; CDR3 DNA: TGCGCCAGCAGCCAAGGGGCAGGGGAGAACACTGAAGCTTTCTTT; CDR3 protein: CASSQGAGENTEAFF
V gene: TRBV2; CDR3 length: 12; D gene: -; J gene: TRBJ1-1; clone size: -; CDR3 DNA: TGTGCCAGCAGGGCCCAGAACACTGAAGCTTTCTTT; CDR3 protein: CASRAQNTEAFF
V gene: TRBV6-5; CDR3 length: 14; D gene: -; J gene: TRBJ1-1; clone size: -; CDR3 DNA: TGTGCCAGCAGTTCTACAGGGACGAGCTCTGAAGCTTTCTTT; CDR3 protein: CASSSTGTSSEAFF
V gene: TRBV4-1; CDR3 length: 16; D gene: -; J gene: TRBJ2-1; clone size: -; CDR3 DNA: TGCGCCAGCAGCCAAGATAGGGGGGGCGTTTTGGGAGAGCAGTTCTTC; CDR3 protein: CASSQDRGGVLGEQFF
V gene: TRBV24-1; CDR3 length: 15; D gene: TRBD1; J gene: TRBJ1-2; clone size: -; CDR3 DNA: TGTGCCACCAGTGACCCCGGGACAGGGGACTATGGCTACACCTTC; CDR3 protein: CATSDPGTGDYGYTF
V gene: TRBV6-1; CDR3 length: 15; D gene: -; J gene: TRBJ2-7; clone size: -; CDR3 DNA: TGTGCCAGCAGGGAAGTGGGGCACCCGTCTGGGGAGCAGTACTTC; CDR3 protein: CASREVGHPSGEQYF
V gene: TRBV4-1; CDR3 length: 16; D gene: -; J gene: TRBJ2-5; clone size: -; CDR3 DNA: TGCGCCAGCAGCCAAGAACCCGACAGCCCAAGGGAGACCCAGTACTTC; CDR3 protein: CASSQEPDSPRETQYF